This record concerns one T cell receptor beta chain sequence. Its antigen is not identified. Fresh peripheral blood, 8 to 10 ml, was the source of the PBMCs. The sample comes from a study of T cells in Graves' hyperthyroidism and ophthalmopathy. Study-level information: Any treatment followed the collection of peripheral blood at initial diagnosis.

Amplification of TCR beta CDR3 regions used RNA as the template. Using the HTBI primer set, a first-round RT-PCR was run on the TCR CDR3. TCRdb used MiXCR to reprocess the multiplex PCR reads, holding one entry per CDR3 protein. The sample contains about 600,000 distinct CDR3 sequences, 16% of which appear only once. Germline CDR1 and CDR2: LGHDT and YNNKEL (reference sequence). V was pared by 4 bases and J by 5 bases, with 14 bases between. CDR3 length: 14 amino acids. General observations from the study: Among clonotypes expanded in thyroid above 0.001, most were also found in blood.

The sequenced material came from blood. V and J are TRBV3-1 and TRBJ1-2, with D unresolved. The origin of this receptor is a woman in her thirties or forties with Graves' ophthalmopathy. CDR3 sequence reads: CASSRTQVGYGYTF. The CDR3, as DNA: TGTGCCAGCAGCCGAACCCAGGTGGGTTATGGCTACACCTTC.